This T cell receptor beta chain emerged from a study of blood T cell repertoires in COVID-19. Study background: Acute-phase and convalescent COVID-19 samples originated in the United States, Italy and Spain.

CDR3 size: 15 residues. The V and J ends lost 0 bases and 1 base respectively, with 6 bases between them. CDR1 and CDR2 from the germline V gene are SGHAT and FQNNGV. Method: immunoSEQ multiplex PCR; TCRdb's copy keeps in-frame clones and lacks some. The data show 100,000 to 150,000 clones, about 80% seen once. The material sequenced was PBMCs or T cells enriched from blood (not recorded which). The source of this sequence is a man aged 40-55 years with acute COVID-19. The chain has TRBV11-2 and TRBJ2-2; a possible D gene is TRBD2 (5 bases). The CDR3 reads CASSLDGLNTGELFF. The CDR3 region has the DNA TGTGCCAGCAGCTTAGATGGACTGAACACCGGGGAGCTGTTTTTT.